This T cell receptor (beta chain) was found in a study of shared clonotypes between healthy human individuals. Naive CD8 cells lacked CD45RO, underwent positive selection for CCR7 and left out terminally differentiated effector memory CD45RA+ cells. V was cut by 1 base and J by 7 bases, with 10 bases left in between. The germline V gene encodes CDR1 SQVTM and CDR2 ANQGSEA. This CDR3 is 12 amino acids long. Clones were sequenced by immunoSEQ multiplex PCR, and TCRdb holds only the in-frame ones, with some missing. Among hundreds of thousands of clones listed, around 96% were seen once. V gene TRBV29-1 combines with J gene TRBJ1-2; D call uncertain. The receptor comes from a woman in her 30s in good health. The sequencing sample was made of naive CD8+ T cells sorted from blood. DNA of the CDR3: TGCAGCGTTGAAGGGTCGGCCGGTGGCTACACCTTC. Its protein product is CSVEGSAGGYTF. The whole variable domain, remainder taken from reference TRBV29-1 and TRBJ1-2, is SAVISQKPSRDICQRGTSLTIQCQVDSQVTMMFWYRQQPGQSLTLIATANQGSEATYESGFVIDKFPISRPNLTFSTLTVSNMSPEDSSIYLCSVEGSAGGYTFGSGTRLTVV.